This paragraph reports one TCR beta chain. As yet, its antigen is unknown. This record comes from a study of T-cell reconstitution after alpha-beta-depleted transplantation in children. Whole-study findings and limits: Two months or so post-transplant, alpha-beta T cells reportedly derived from several hundred expanded graft clones. It was newly produced T cells that mostly accounted for T-cell counts and diversity one year after transplant. After transplant, high TCRbeta diversity at day 60 in some patients arose from surviving recipient T cells and thymic progenitors.

The library targeted TCRbeta and was prepared with unique molecular identifiers. TCRdb used MiXCR to reprocess the PCR reads, holding one entry per CDR3 protein. Here the sample spans fewer than 750,000 distinct CDR3 sequences, roughly a quarter being singletons. Trimming shortened V by 0 bases and J by 5 bases, and 10 bases separated the two germline ends. In germline, CDR1 is GTSNPN, CDR2 SVGIG (reference sequence). The CDR3 is 13 residues long. This TCR came from a boy in the first two years of life with Wiskott-Aldrich syndrome, due to receive a stem cell transplant. The chain has TRBV30 and TRBJ1-2; D unclear. Sequenced material: PBMCs, taken before TCRalphabeta/CD19-depleted stem cell transplant. The CDR3 protein is CAWSVRRDYGYTF. The CDR3 DNA sequence: TGTGCCTGGAGTGTCCGAAGGGATTATGGCTACACCTTC.